Listed below are T cell receptor beta chains from one sample, sequenced in a study of T cell changes during pregnancy in multiple sclerosis. Libraries were prepared by immunoSEQ multiplex PCR; TCRdb keeps only in-frame clonotypes and omits some of them. The sample gives approximately 18,000 clones, 87% of which show up once; roughly 13% is in the top ten. The specimen was CD8+ T cells from peripheral blood mononuclear cells, collected in the third trimester of pregnancy. The receptors here all came from a female donor in good health, enrolled as a control in a pregnancy study. Each CDR3 is given with its conserved first and last residue. A D gene is named only where the DNA matches it firmly. Clone size is given for some rows only: seen once, a few or many times, or a class if the clone is expanded.

TRBJ2-7 few TRBV7-9 - CASSTVGLYEQYF TGTGCCAGCAGCACGGTAGGACTCTACGAGCAGTACTTC
TRBJ2-7 - TRBV5-6 - CASSGGTFYEQYF TGTGCCAGCAGCGGCGGGACCTTCTACGAGCAGTACTTC
TRBJ2-3 - TRBV5-6 TRBD2 CASSLGLATSTDTQYF TGTGCCAGCAGCTTAGGACTAGCGACTAGCACAGATACGCAGTATTTT
TRBJ2-7 - TRBV6-1 - CASSEAPAGHEQYF TGTGCCAGCAGTGAAGCACCGGCAGGGCACGAGCAGTACTTC
TRBJ2-1 - TRBV19 - CASSMRTSYNEQFF TGTGCCAGTAGTATGCGGACTTCCTACAATGAGCAGTTCTTC
TRBJ2-1 - TRBV4-1 - CASSLRGAGHNEQFF TGCGCCAGCAGCCTTCGCGGGGCAGGGCACAATGAGCAGTTCTTC
TRBJ2-7 - TRBV10-3 - CAISAFPVSGDNYEQYF TGTGCCATCAGTGCCTTTCCGGTATCGGGAGATAACTACGAGCAGTACTTC
TRBJ2-7 - TRBV19 TRBD2 CASQRTSANYEQYF TGTGCCAGTCAACGGACTAGCGCCAACTACGAGCAGTACTTC
TRBJ2-2 - TRBV27 TRBD1 CASSPRDRGHTGELFF TGTGCCAGCAGTCCCCGGGACAGGGGGCACACCGGGGAGCTGTTTTTT
TRBJ1-2 - TRBV6-1 - CASSEGGYYGYTF TGTGCCAGCAGTGAGGGAGGGTACTATGGCTACACCTTC
TRBJ1-1 medium-sized TRBV4-3 TRBD1 CASSQDLRQGDTEAFF TGCGCCAGCAGCCAAGATCTCCGACAGGGGGACACTGAAGCTTTCTTT
TRBJ2-3 - TRBV27 - CASSSVYTDTQYF TGTGCCAGCAGTTCGGTTTACACAGATACGCAGTATTTT
TRBJ2-1 - TRBV5-1 TRBD1 CASSLAVIQGSDEQFF TGCGCCAGCAGCTTGGCCGTGATACAGGGGAGCGATGAGCAGTTCTTC
TRBJ2-7 - TRBV6-1 - CASRSIGRGDEQYF TGTGCCAGCAGGAGTATCGGCAGGGGGGACGAGCAGTACTTC
TRBJ2-3 - TRBV7-9 - CASSFLEEGHTQYF TGTGCCAGCAGCTTCCTGGAGGAGGGTCATACGCAGTATTTT
TRBJ2-5 - TRBV5-1 - CASRVGETQYF TGCGCCAGCAGGGTTGGCGAGACCCAGTACTTC
TRBJ1-1 - TRBV10-3 TRBD1 CAISLDRGSAFF TGTGCCATCAGCCTGGACAGGGGATCAGCTTTCTTT
TRBJ1-1 few TRBV10-3 - CAIASGGPEAFF TGTGCCATCGCGTCGGGGGGACCTGAAGCTTTCTTT
TRBJ1-4 - TRBV7-9 - CASSTSDSRREKLFF TGTGCCAGCAGCACCTCGGACAGCCGGAGGGAAAAACTGTTTTTT
TRBJ2-1 - TRBV6-4 - CASSDSEGTNEQFF TGTGCCAGCAGTGACTCCGAGGGTACCAATGAGCAGTTCTTC
TRBJ1-1 - TRBV28 - CASSLQSSYTEAFF TGTGCCAGCAGTTTACAGTCTAGCTACACTGAAGCTTTCTTT
TRBJ1-1 - TRBV5-4 - CASSPEIGGESSEAFF TGTGCCAGCAGCCCGGAGATCGGGGGGGAGTCGTCTGAAGCTTTCTTT
TRBJ1-2 - TRBV2 TRBD1 CASSSTGDFGYTF TGTGCCAGCAGTTCTACAGGGGATTTCGGCTACACCTTC
TRBJ2-3 - TRBV19 - CASSPFEGDTDTQYF TGTGCCAGTAGTCCGTTTGAGGGTGACACAGATACGCAGTATTTT
TRBJ2-7 - TRBV11-2 TRBD2 CASSPGLAGDNEQYF TGTGCCAGCAGCCCGGGACTAGCGGGAGATAACGAGCAGTACTTC
TRBJ2-7 - TRBV4-1 TRBD2 CASSPSTSGNTYEQYF TGCGCCAGCAGCCCTTCGACTAGCGGCAACACCTACGAGCAGTACTTC
TRBJ1-1 few TRBV9 TRBD1 CASSATGGEYTEAFF TGTGCCAGCAGCGCGACAGGGGGCGAGTACACTGAAGCTTTCTTT
TRBJ2-1 - TRBV29-1 TRBD1 CSVGQGAGNEQFF TGCAGCGTTGGGCAGGGGGCTGGGAATGAGCAGTTCTTC
TRBJ2-7 - TRBV11-2 TRBD2 CASSWDYSYEQYF TGTGCCAGCAGCTGGGACTACTCCTACGAGCAGTACTTC
TRBJ1-1 once TRBV19 TRBD1 CASSMWTGDTRYTEAFF TGTGCCAGTAGTATGTGGACAGGGGACACTCGGTACACTGAAGCTTTCTTT
TRBJ2-1 - TRBV14 - CASSQERIVSEQFF TGTGCCAGCAGCCAAGAGAGGATAGTAAGTGAGCAGTTCTTC
TRBJ2-3 once TRBV6-4 TRBD2 CASSEWASGSTDTQYF TGTGCCAGCAGTGAATGGGCTAGCGGGAGCACAGATACGCAGTATTTT
TRBJ2-7 - TRBV7-2 TRBD1 CASSPSAGGYEQYF TGTGCCAGCAGCCCCTCCGCAGGGGGTTACGAGCAGTACTTC
TRBJ2-3 - TRBV11-2 - CASKEGNTDTQYF TGTGCCAGCAAGGAGGGAAACACAGATACGCAGTATTTT
TRBJ2-1 - TRBV27 TRBD1 CASSRDRATYNEQFF TGTGCCAGCAGTCGCGACAGGGCCACCTACAATGAGCAGTTCTTC
TRBJ2-1 - TRBV15 TRBD1 CATRTTGNEQFF TGTGCCACCAGAACGACAGGGAATGAGCAGTTCTTC
TRBJ2-3 - TRBV4-3 - CASSQDQVGAADTQYF TGCGCCAGCAGCCAAGATCAGGTGGGAGCGGCAGATACGCAGTATTTT
TRBJ1-1 once TRBV28 - CASSFGGVNTEAFF TGTGCCAGCAGTTTCGGCGGGGTGAACACTGAAGCTTTCTTT
TRBJ2-7 - TRBV15 TRBD2 CATRGDLDYEQYF TGTGCCACCCGGGGGGACCTCGACTACGAGCAGTACTTC
TRBJ2-3 - TRBV19 TRBD1 CASRTGSTDTQYF TGTGCCAGCCGGACAGGAAGCACAGATACGCAGTATTTT
TRBJ2-3 - TRBV27 - CASSLYRATDTQYF TGTGCCAGCAGTTTATACAGGGCCACAGATACGCAGTATTTT
TRBJ2-5 - TRBV7-9 - CASSISGEDLYQETQYF TGTGCCAGCAGCATTAGTGGAGAGGATTTGTACCAAGAGACCCAGTACTTC
TRBJ1-2 - TRBV29-1 TRBD1 CSVEGQGSLGYTF TGCAGCGTTGAGGGACAGGGTTCATTGGGCTACACCTTC
TRBJ1-1 - TRBV13 - CASSLGLFGGVMIGNTEAFF TGTGCCAGCAGCTTAGGCCTATTTGGGGGCGTCATGATAGGGAACACTGAAGCTTTCTTT
TRBJ2-7 - TRBV28 - CASSSTRTGLYEQYF TGTGCCAGCAGTTCGACAAGAACAGGGCTCTACGAGCAGTACTTC
TRBJ2-3 - TRBV27 - CASSSLRDTQYF TGTGCCAGCAGCTCACTTCGGGATACGCAGTATTTT
TRBJ2-7 - TRBV27 - CASSLGRFDYEQYF TGTGCCAGCAGTTTAGGGCGATTCGACTACGAGCAGTACTTC
TRBJ2-5 - TRBV15 TRBD1 CATSEGQGGETQYF TGTGCCACCAGCGAGGGACAGGGAGGCGAGACCCAGTACTTC
TRBJ2-3 - TRBV5-4 - CASSTQANTQYF TGTGCCAGCAGCACCCAGGCAAATACGCAGTATTTT
TRBJ2-4 - TRBV14 TRBD1 CASSHGTGGYIQYF TGTGCCAGCAGCCACGGTACAGGGGGGTACATTCAGTACTTC
TRBJ2-1 once TRBV6-4 - CASSVRWQRNNEQFF TGTGCCAGCAGTGTAAGGTGGCAGCGGAACAATGAGCAGTTCTTC
TRBJ2-5 - TRBV6-6 - CASSSGRGQETQYF TGTGCCAGCAGTTCAGGGCGGGGACAAGAGACCCAGTACTTC
TRBJ2-7 - TRBV4-1 TRBD1 CASSQEDRAYEQYF TGCGCCAGCAGCCAAGAGGACAGGGCCTACGAGCAGTACTTC